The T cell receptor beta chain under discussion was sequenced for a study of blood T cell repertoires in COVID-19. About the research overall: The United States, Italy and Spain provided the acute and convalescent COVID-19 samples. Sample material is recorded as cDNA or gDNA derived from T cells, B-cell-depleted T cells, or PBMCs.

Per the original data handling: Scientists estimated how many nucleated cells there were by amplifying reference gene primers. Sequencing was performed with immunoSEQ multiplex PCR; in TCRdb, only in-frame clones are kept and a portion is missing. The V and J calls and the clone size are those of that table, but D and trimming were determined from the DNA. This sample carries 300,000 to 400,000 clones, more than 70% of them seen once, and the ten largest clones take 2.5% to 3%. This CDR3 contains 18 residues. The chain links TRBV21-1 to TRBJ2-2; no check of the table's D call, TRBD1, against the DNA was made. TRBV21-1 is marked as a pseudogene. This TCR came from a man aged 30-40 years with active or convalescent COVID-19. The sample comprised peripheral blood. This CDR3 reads CASSKERGTPMITGELFF. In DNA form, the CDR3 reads TGTGCCAGCAGCAAAGAAAGAGGGACACCTATGATCACCGGGGAGCTGTTTTTT.